These 29 T cell receptor beta chains were all obtained from the same sample, sequenced in a study of blood T cell repertoires in COVID-19. Clones were read by immunoSEQ multiplex PCR, and TCRdb kept only the in-frame ones, dropping some. Of about 260,000 clones listed, 91% are singletons. Sequencing was performed on peripheral blood. These TCRs come from a person aged 18 to 35 with COVID-19, enrolled during active disease.

V is TRBV5-1 and J is TRBJ2-3; 9 bases map to TRBD1. Germline V gives CDR1 SGHRS, CDR2 YFSETQ. This CDR3 has 16 residues. J gave up 1 base and V 4 bases, and 7 bases lay outside the gene matches. In DNA, the CDR3 is TGCGCCAGCAGCCGGGACAGGGATGGGGGCACAGATACGCAGTATTTT. Protein product: CASSRDRDGGTDTQYF.

The V call is TRBV2, the J call TRBJ2-7; D not certain. The CDR3 has 11 residues. Germline V gene lookup returns CDR1 SNHLY and CDR2 FYNNEI. V was cut by 6 bases and J by 2 bases, with 5 bases left in between. The CDR3 here is CASSATYEQYF. The DNA for the CDR3 is TGTGCCAGCAGCGCGACCTACGAGCAGTACTTC.

This rearrangement joins TRBV6-5 to TRBJ2-7; D remains unclear. From germline, CDR1 is MNHEY and CDR2 SVGAGI. This CDR3 spans 14 amino acids. Between the trimmed V and J ends, which lost 8 bases and 3 bases, there was a span of 17 bases. This chain's CDR3 is CASGELTAVYEQYF. The CDR3 coding sequence is TGTGCCAGCGGAGAGTTGACTGCCGTCTACGAGCAGTACTTC.

J is TRBJ1-1 and V is TRBV6-5; 7 bases line up with TRBD1. Germline CDR1 is MNHEY and CDR2 is SVGAGI. The length of the CDR3 is 12 residues. J gave up 7 bases and V 8 bases, and 7 bases lay outside the gene matches. CDR3 sequence: CASFDRAIEAFF. The CDR3, as DNA: TGTGCCAGCTTTGACAGGGCGATTGAAGCTTTCTTT.

The chain joins TRBV6-5 to TRBJ2-5; 9 nucleotides line up with TRBD1. The J segment lost 5 bases and the V segment lost 5 bases, leaving 9 bases of the junction unmatched. CDR3 length equals 15 residues. CDR1 and CDR2 (germline): MNHEY, SVGAGI. The CDR3 coding sequence is TGTGCCAGCAGTCCCTGGACAGGGGCAGCGGAGACCCAGTACTTC. This sequence encodes CASSPWTGAAETQYF.

The V gene is TRBV4-1, the J gene TRBJ2-7; no reliable D call. The ends were cut back, 1 base at V and 5 bases at J, with 6 bases in the middle. In germline, CDR1 is MGHRA, CDR2 YSYEKL. This CDR3 has 12 amino acids. The CDR3 DNA sequence: TGCGCCAGCAGCCAAGGGAGCGACGAGCAGTACTTC. Encoded protein: CASSQGSDEQYF.

The CDR3: CASQAGLVEVVLHF. CDR3 coding DNA: TGTGCCAGCCAAGCAGGGTTGGTCGAAGTCGTCCTCCACTTT. V gene TRBV28 combines with J gene TRBJ1-6; D might be TRBD1 (5 bases). The V gene lost 8 bases and the J gene lost 15 bases, with 23 bases spanning the gap. This CDR3 region has 14 residues. Germline lookup yields CDR1 MDHEN and CDR2 SYDVKM.

This clone was observed once. This chain joins TRBV25-1 and TRBJ1-5, with 7 bases fitting TRBD1. Germline V lookup: CDR1 MGHDK, CDR2 SYGVNS. CDR3 length equals 17 residues. Germline trimming cut 2 bases from V and 0 bases from J; bases unmatched to any gene: 7. The chain's CDR3 is CASSEGGTAISNQPQHF. CDR3 nucleotide sequence: TGTGCCAGCAGTGAAGGAGGGACAGCAATTAGCAATCAGCCCCAGCATTTT.

As for this clone: Other DNA sequences in this specimen translate into the identical CDR3. The V gene is TRBV5-1, the J gene TRBJ2-5, with D possibly TRBD2 on 5 matching bases. V was clipped by 0 bases and J by 5 bases, with 11 bases between them. In germline, CDR1 is SGHRS, CDR2 YFSETQ. The CDR3 consists of 14 residues. The CDR3 DNA is TGCGCCAGCAGCTTGGGGGAGTCTGGGGAGACCCAGTACTTC. It codes for CASSLGESGETQYF.

The rearrangement joins TRBV11-3 to TRBJ1-1; D unclear. The length of the CDR3 is 14 residues. CDR1 SGHNT and CDR2 YENEEA come from the germline V gene. V was cut by 0 bases and J by 4 bases, with 9 bases left in between. The CDR3 DNA reads TGTGCCAGCAGCTTAGATCCGGGGTCCACTGAAGCTTTCTTT. It translates to CASSLDPGSTEAFF.

The V call is TRBV14, the J call TRBJ2-7; the match to TRBD2 covers 8 bases. The length of the CDR3 is 15 residues. Germline V lookup: CDR1 SGHDN, CDR2 FVKESK. Unmatched junction bases numbered 10, after V lost 5 bases and J lost 4 bases. CDR3 loop: CASSYRGGTRYEQYF. CDR3 nucleotides: TGTGCCAGCAGCTATCGGGGGGGTACGAGGTACGAGCAGTACTTC.

The rearrangement joins TRBV5-1 to TRBJ1-1; tentatively, D is TRBD1 (5 bases). The V and J ends lost 3 bases and 12 bases respectively, with 15 bases between them. Germline CDR1 is SGHRS and CDR2 is YFSETQ. The CDR3 covers 12 residues. CDR3 in amino acids: CASSSTQGISFF. Here the CDR3 DNA reads TGCGCCAGCAGCTCCACCCAGGGTATATCTTTCTTT.

The chain is built from TRBV6-2 or TRBV6-3 and TRBJ1-2, with a possible D match to TRBD1 (6 bases). The CDR3 covers 15 residues. The germline V gene has CDR1 MNHEY and CDR2 SVGEGT. Trimming cost V 4 bases and J 0 bases, with 12 bases left between them. The CDR3 loop is CASSLRQETNYGYTF. CDR3 in DNA: TGTGCCAGCAGTTTGCGACAGGAGACTAACTATGGCTACACCTTC.

Comments on this clone: Other DNA sequences of this sample code for an identical CDR3. This CDR3 is CASSVGAGGYNEQFF. CDR3 in DNA: TGTGCCAGCAGCGTAGGGGCGGGAGGCTACAATGAGCAGTTCTTC. The J gene is TRBJ2-1, the V gene TRBV9; the match to TRBD2 covers 8 bases. J lost 3 bases, V lost 0 bases, and 2 bases had no gene match. Germline CDR1 reads SGDLS; CDR2 reads YYNGEE. This CDR3 is built from 15 residues.

This sequence joins TRBV6-2 or TRBV6-3 and TRBJ2-7; perhaps TRBD2 as D (5 bases). Between the trimmed V and J ends, which lost 2 bases and 0 bases, there was a span of 11 bases. Germline CDR1 reads MNHEY; CDR2 reads SVGEGT. This CDR3 comprises 15 residues. CDR3 residues: CASSYLGMSSYEQYF. CDR3 sequence (DNA): TGTGCCAGCAGTTACCTCGGGATGAGCTCCTACGAGCAGTACTTC.

The V and J genes are TRBV27 and TRBJ2-4; 8 bases are shared with TRBD1. CDR3 length equals 14 residues. Looked up from germline, CDR1 is MNHEY and CDR2 is SMNVEV (reference sequence). V gave up 5 bases and J gave up 9 bases; unmatched junction bases: 9. CDR3 amino acids: CASSPGQARGIQYF. The CDR3 nucleotides are TGTGCCAGCAGTCCGGGACAGGCGAGGGGCATTCAGTACTTC.

This CDR3 is CATLRGETQYF. CDR3 DNA sequence: TGTGCCACCTTAAGGGGAGAGACCCAGTACTTC. The chain joins TRBV19 to TRBJ2-5, with a tentative D call TRBD1 (5 bases). The CDR3 is made up of 11 amino acids. Between the trimmed V and J ends, which lost 10 bases and 4 bases, there was a span of 10 bases. Germline V gene lookup returns CDR1 LNHDA and CDR2 SQIVND (reference sequence). The full variable domain, its missing parts supplied by reference TRBV19 and TRBJ2-5, is DGGITQSPKYLFRKEGQNVTLSCEQNLNHDAMYWYRQDPGQGLRLIYYSQIVNDFQKGDIAEGYSVSREKKESFPLTVTSAQKNPTAFYLCATLRGETQYFGPGTRLLVL.

For the CDR3, the DNA is TGTGCCAGCAGCCGTACCGGGACACTAGATTATGGGCAGTACTTC. Translation: CASSRTGTLDYGQYF. V gene TRBV28 combines with J gene TRBJ2-7; weak D call: TRBD1 (6 bases). CDR1 is MDHEN, CDR2 SYDVKM, per germline. With 6 bases removed from V and 9 bases from J, the gap between germline ends came to 24 bases. The CDR3 contains 15 residues.

The chain employs TRBV6-5 and TRBJ2-6; the D gene is possibly TRBD1 (6 bases). The germline V gene encodes CDR1 MNHEY and CDR2 SVGAGI. Trimming removed 6 bases at V and 4 bases at J, with 13 bases between. The CDR3 has 15 residues. CDR3 bases: TGTGCCAGCAGCGGTACAGGGTCAGGGGCCAACGTCCTGACTTTC. Its translation is CASSGTGSGANVLTF.

The V call is TRBV5-4, the J call TRBJ1-2; TRBD1 aligns across 9 bases. The CDR3 consists of 15 residues. Germline V gives CDR1 SGHNT, CDR2 YYREEE (reference sequence). J lost 4 bases, V lost 2 bases, and 6 bases had no gene match. This CDR3 reads CASSFWKTGGYGYTF. CDR3 DNA sequence: TGTGCCAGCAGCTTTTGGAAGACAGGGGGCTATGGCTACACCTTC.

The CDR3, as DNA: TGTGCCAGCAGCACTACAGGGTTCCACGAGCAGTACTTC. Protein sequence: CASSTTGFHEQYF. The rearrangement links TRBV2 to TRBJ2-7; the D gene is possibly TRBD1 (6 bases). Germline V gives CDR1 SNHLY, CDR2 FYNNEI. CDR3 length: 13 residues. With 6 bases removed from V and 5 bases from J, the gap between germline ends came to 14 bases.

The chain has TRBV25-1 and TRBJ2-5; 7 bases map to TRBD1. V dropped 4 bases and J dropped 3; count of bases not matched to a gene: 2. From germline, CDR1 is MGHDK and CDR2 SYGVNS. This CDR3 has 13 amino acids. The CDR3 loop reads CASSGGQKETQYF. In nucleotides, the CDR3 is TGTGCCAGCAGTGGGGGACAGAAAGAGACCCAGTACTTC.

The gene calls are TRBV5-6 and TRBJ2-7; 12 bases are a match to TRBD2. The V and J ends lost 3 bases and 4 bases, in that order; junction bases with no gene match: 5. Germline-derived CDR1 and CDR2 are SGHDT and YYEEEE. The CDR3 sequence is 15 residues long. The CDR3 bases are TGTGCCAGCAGCTCTCAACTAGCGGGAGGATACGAGCAGTACTTC. Amino acids: CASSSQLAGGYEQYF.

The rearrangement joins TRBV28 to TRBJ1-6; TRBD1 might be the D (5 bases). This CDR3 is 16 amino acids long. Germline assignment: CDR1 MDHEN and CDR2 SYDVKM. V was cut by 4 bases and J by 0 bases, with 10 bases left in between. CDR3 amino acids: CASSSGRVSYNSPLHF. As DNA, the CDR3 is TGTGCCAGCAGTTCGGGCAGGGTCTCCTATAATTCACCCCTCCACTTT.

The chain couples TRBV5-1 to TRBJ2-7; possible D gene TRBD1, 5 bases. This CDR3 has 15 residues. CDR1 and CDR2 from the germline V gene are SGHRS and YFSETQ. V lost 0 bases to trimming and J lost 3 bases, with 13 bases between them. As DNA, the CDR3 is TGCGCCAGCAGCTTGGTGCTCGCAAGGGGCTACGAGCAGTACTTC. This encodes CASSLVLARGYEQYF.

The rearrangement links TRBV11-2 to TRBJ1-6, with D tentatively TRBD1 (5 bases). The CDR3 has 17 amino acids. CDR1 is SGHAT, CDR2 FQNNGV, per germline. The V end lost 1 base, the J end lost 4 bases, and 14 bases lay between the germline ends. The CDR3 spells CASSLGFEGAYNSPLHF. The DNA for the CDR3 is TGTGCCAGCAGCTTAGGGTTCGAAGGGGCTTATAATTCACCCCTCCACTTT.

V gene TRBV27 combines with J gene TRBJ2-6, with D unresolved. CDR3 length: 17 residues. Deletions cut 3 bases from V and 2 bases from J, with 14 bases between. Germline V gives CDR1 MNHEY, CDR2 SMNVEV (reference sequence). CDR3 nucleotides: TGTGCCAGCAGTTTCGGTAGTCCAGGCCCTGGGGCCAACGTCCTGACTTTC. Its protein product is CASSFGSPGPGANVLTF.

The chain recombines TRBV24-1 with TRBJ2-1; 9 bases match TRBD2. The CDR3 has 18 amino acids. Losses at the gene ends were 6 bases for V and 0 bases for J; bases not matched to a gene: 11. Germline V lookup: CDR1 KGHDR, CDR2 SFDVKD. CDR3 bases: TGTGCCACCAGTCACCCTGGGGGCGGGAGGGCCTCCTACAATGAGCAGTTCTTC. It encodes CATSHPGGGRASYNEQFF.

The gene calls are TRBV4-2 and TRBJ1-5, with D possibly matching TRBD1 (5 bases). The CDR3 spans 16 residues. In germline, CDR1 is LGHNA, CDR2 YNFKEQ. The V end lost 0 bases, the J end lost 2 bases, and 11 bases lay between the germline ends. The DNA of the CDR3 is TGTGCCAGCAGCCAAGATGCCCCGGGGGGCAATCAGCCCCAGCATTTT. It yields the protein CASSQDAPGGNQPQHF.